These T cell receptor beta chains were read from a single sample in a study of T cells after yellow fever vaccination. TCRdb reprocessed the 5' RACE reads via MiXCR and lists one record per CDR3 protein. Of a few hundred thousand distinct CDR3 sequences in the sample, around 5.2% were seen once. Material: CD4+ T cells sorted from PBMCs, obtained on the day of the yellow fever booster vaccination. These receptor sequences come from a man aged 18 to 30 who received the YFV17D yellow fever vaccine. CDR3s include the opening cysteine and the closing phenylalanine or tryptophan. The D gene is left open where the match is weak. Size tells how often a clone was seen (once, few, many) or the class of an expanded clone, and some rows leave it out.

>.|TRBJ2-3|TRBV12-3/TRBV12-4|many
CASSLFRAAQYF
TGTGCCAGCAGTTTGTTTCGGGCGGCGCAGTATTTT
>TRBD1|TRBJ1-6|TRBV4-3|.
CASSQVHTGVGSPLHF
TGCGCCAGCAGCCAAGTACACACAGGGGTAGGATCACCCCTCCACTTT
>.|TRBJ2-1|TRBV7-6|many
CASSPQSLANEQFF
TGTGCCAGCAGCCCTCAGAGCCTAGCGAATGAGCAGTTCTTC
>.|TRBJ1-2|TRBV10-3|.
CAISEMASRRDGYTF
TGTGCCATCAGTGAAATGGCTTCGCGGAGGGATGGCTACACCTTC
>TRBD1|TRBJ1-6|TRBV12-3/TRBV12-4|few
CASSFRTGLRNSPLHF
TGTGCCAGCAGTTTCAGGACAGGGTTACGAAATTCACCCCTCCACTTT
>.|TRBJ1-1|TRBV18|few
CASSSRRDAILPEAFF
TGTGCCAGCTCCTCCCGCCGGGACGCTATCCTACCTGAAGCTTTCTTT
>.|TRBJ2-3|TRBV3-1|few
CASRTRLSTDTQYF
TGTGCCAGCAGGACACGACTGAGCACAGATACGCAGTATTTT
>TRBD2|TRBJ2-3|TRBV28|.
CASSPGLKSTDTQYF
TGTGCCAGCAGTCCGGGACTAAAAAGTACAGATACGCAGTATTTT
>.|TRBJ1-1|TRBV4-3|few
CASSQDPRGIPFF
TGCGCCAGCAGCCAAGATCCCAGGGGAATACCTTTCTTT
>.|TRBJ1-2|TRBV7-6|many
CASSLVQGDGYTF
TGTGCCAGCAGCTTAGTACAGGGAGATGGCTACACCTTC
>.|TRBJ1-2|TRBV12-3/TRBV12-4|.
CASSFSTGRYTF
TGTGCCAGCAGTTTTTCGACAGGACGCTACACCTTC
>.|TRBJ2-2|TRBV2|many
CASMEPTHTGELFF
TGTGCCAGCATGGAGCCGACCCACACCGGGGAGCTGTTTTTT
>TRBD2|TRBJ2-5|TRBV12-3/TRBV12-4|few
CASGLAGISGETQYF
TGTGCCAGCGGACTAGCGGGGATTTCGGGTGAGACCCAGTACTTC
>TRBD2|TRBJ2-1|TRBV10-3|.
CAIRWTSDSNEQFF
TGTGCCATCAGGTGGACTAGCGATTCCAATGAGCAGTTCTTC
>.|TRBJ1-5|TRBV6-1|.
CASRIRGARAQHF
TGTGCCAGCAGAATCAGAGGGGCCCGGGCCCAGCATTTT
>.|TRBJ2-5|TRBV6-5|few
CASSYSIGEGGETQYF
TGTGCCAGCAGTTACTCGATAGGGGAGGGGGGAGAGACCCAGTACTTC
>.|TRBJ1-2|TRBV28|few
CASADRTVYYGYTF
TGTGCCAGCGCGGACCGGACGGTGTACTATGGCTACACCTTC
>.|TRBJ2-3|TRBV29-1|.
CSVDGVRSIDTQYF
TGCAGCGTTGACGGCGTACGGTCTATAGATACGCAGTATTTT
>.|TRBJ1-2|TRBV10-3|.
CAIWSEGDGTYGYTF
TGTGCCATCTGGTCCGAGGGGGACGGGACCTATGGCTACACCTTC
>.|TRBJ2-3|TRBV12-5|many
CASGFGSTDTQYF
TGTGCTAGTGGTTTTGGGAGCACAGATACGCAGTATTTT
>TRBD2|TRBJ2-5|TRBV7-2|many
CASRLAGGTETQYF
TGTGCCAGCAGACTAGCGGGGGGGACGGAGACCCAGTACTTC
>.|TRBJ1-3|TRBV12-3/TRBV12-4|.
CASSLQRGNTIYF
TGTGCCAGCAGTTTACAGAGGGGAAACACCATATATTTT
>.|TRBJ2-6|TRBV6-2/TRBV6-3|.
CASSYTGTGANVLTF
TGTGCCAGCAGTTACACAGGGACCGGGGCCAACGTCCTGACTTTC
>TRBD2|TRBJ2-3|TRBV6-2/TRBV6-3|.
CASRERGGRTDTQYF
TGTGCCAGCAGAGAGCGGGGGGGACGCACAGATACGCAGTATTTT
>.|TRBJ1-1|TRBV12-3/TRBV12-4|.
CASSLASTGGNF
TGTGCCAGCAGTTTAGCGAGTACGGGGGGAAACTTT
>.|TRBJ1-1|TRBV6-2/TRBV6-3|.
CATRPRDILNTEAFF
TGTGCCACCCGCCCCAGGGACATTTTGAACACTGAAGCTTTCTTT
>.|TRBJ2-3|TRBV7-2|.
CASSFGITQYF
TGTGCCAGCAGCTTCGGCATAACGCAGTATTTT
>.|TRBJ2-7|TRBV20-1|few
CSARDPRRTASYEQYF
TGCAGTGCTAGAGATCCCCGGCGGACAGCCTCCTACGAGCAGTACTTC
>TRBD2|TRBJ2-1|TRBV4-1|.
CASSLWEGISNEQFF
TGCGCCAGCAGCCTATGGGAGGGAATCTCGAATGAGCAGTTCTTC
>.|TRBJ2-3|TRBV6-2/TRBV6-3|few
CASSLGFVDTQYF
TGTGCCAGCAGTTTGGGTTTCGTGGATACGCAGTATTTT
>.|TRBJ2-3|TRBV5-1|.
CASSFSPAATQYF
TGCGCCAGCAGCTTTTCCCCCGCAGCGACGCAGTATTTT
>TRBD2|TRBJ2-3|TRBV6-2/TRBV6-3|.
CASSVGLAGATVDTQYF
TGTGCCAGCAGTGTGGGACTAGCGGGGGCTACCGTGGATACGCAGTATTTT
>TRBD1|TRBJ1-1|TRBV14|.
CASSQERQGEAFF
TGTGCCAGCAGCCAAGAAAGACAGGGAGAAGCTTTCTTT
>.|TRBJ1-5|TRBV30|few
CAWSPSERQPQHF
TGTGCCTGGAGTCCGAGCGAGCGGCAGCCCCAGCATTTT
>.|TRBJ2-6|TRBV10-2|few
CASSDAASGANVLTF
TGCGCCAGCAGTGACGCGGCCTCTGGGGCCAACGTCCTGACTTTC
>TRBD2|TRBJ2-3|TRBV7-2|many
CASRIPLAGGTDTQYF
TGTGCCAGCAGGATCCCCTTGGCGGGGGGGACAGATACGCAGTATTTT
>.|TRBJ2-3|TRBV3-1|many
CASSQYIMEGDTQYF
TGTGCCAGCAGCCAATATATAATGGAAGGGGATACGCAGTATTTT
>.|TRBJ1-2|TRBV7-9|few
CASSFSVPNWSVRSNYGYTF
TGTGCCAGCAGCTTTTCGGTCCCCAATTGGTCGGTACGCAGTAACTATGGCTACACCTTC
>.|TRBJ2-5|TRBV5-5|many
CASSLAGDQETQYF
TGTGCCAGCAGCTTGGCAGGGGATCAAGAGACCCAGTACTTC
>TRBD2|TRBJ2-2|TRBV5-6|many
CASRERGRNTGELFF
TGTGCCAGCAGAGAGCGGGGGCGGAACACCGGGGAGCTGTTTTTT
>TRBD2|TRBJ2-7|TRBV4-3|many
CASSQMAGGSYEQYF
TGCGCCAGCAGCCAAATGGCGGGGGGGTCCTACGAGCAGTACTTC
>TRBD2|TRBJ2-5|TRBV5-1|many
CASSLLAEQETQYF
TGCGCCAGCAGCTTGCTAGCGGAACAAGAGACCCAGTACTTC
>TRBD1|TRBJ2-6|TRBV6-5|.
CASSFLQGNSGANVLTF
TGTGCCAGCAGCTTTTTACAGGGGAACTCTGGGGCCAACGTCCTGACTTTC
>.|TRBJ2-3|TRBV7-2|.
CASSPRMVKLGGHTQYF
TGTGCCAGCAGCCCAAGAATGGTTAAGCTAGGGGGACATACGCAGTATTTT
>.|TRBJ2-3|TRBV28|many
CASSPPQAYTDTQYF
TGTGCCAGCAGTCCCCCCCAAGCTTACACAGATACGCAGTATTTT
>TRBD1|TRBJ2-4|TRBV19|few
CASTQRDRFYF
TGTGCCAGTACCCAGAGGGACAGGTTTTACTTC
>.|TRBJ2-3|TRBV6-5|.
CASSEMRAEDTQYF
TGTGCCAGCAGTGAGATGAGGGCGGAAGATACGCAGTATTTT
>.|TRBJ1-2|TRBV5-1|many
CASSLDRAGSGYTF
TGCGCCAGCAGCTTGGACCGGGCAGGGTCTGGCTACACCTTC
>.|TRBJ1-5|TRBV2|few
CATRARVRNQPQHF
TGTGCCACCAGAGCAAGGGTTCGTAATCAGCCCCAGCATTTT
>TRBD1|TRBJ2-7|TRBV2|few
CASRRDRVFYEQYF
TGTGCCAGCAGGCGGGACAGGGTGTTCTACGAGCAGTACTTC
>TRBD1|TRBJ2-5|TRBV6-2/TRBV6-3|few
CASRTGLKTQYF
TGTGCCAGCAGGACAGGGTTGAAGACCCAGTACTTC
>.|TRBJ2-1|TRBV20-1|many
CSAQRQDAGSEQFF
TGCAGTGCCCAACGACAGGACGCGGGGAGTGAGCAGTTCTTC
>.|TRBJ2-3|TRBV30|few
CAWSVGLRTQYF
TGTGCCTGGAGTGTAGGGCTCCGTACGCAGTATTTT
>.|TRBJ1-2|TRBV30|few
CAWRSSGGNYGYTF
TGTGCCTGGAGGTCGAGTGGAGGGAACTATGGCTACACCTTC
>.|TRBJ2-7|TRBV20-1|.
CSAGKEYYEQYF
TGCAGTGCTGGCAAAGAGTACTACGAGCAGTACTTC
>.|TRBJ2-3|TRBV4-3|few
CASSQDHGGTPTDTQYF
TGCGCCAGCAGCCAAGATCACGGCGGGACCCCCACAGATACGCAGTATTTT